These 14 T cell receptor beta chains originate from one sample sequenced in a study of blood T cell repertoires in COVID-19. Clones were sequenced by immunoSEQ multiplex PCR, and TCRdb holds only the in-frame ones, with some missing. Of 200,000 or so clones listed, approximately 84% are singletons. Sequencing used PBMCs or T cells enriched from blood (not recorded which). All receptors derive from a man aged 40-55 years who had recovered from COVID-19.

This rearrangement joins TRBV28 to TRBJ1-6; no clear D. V lost 7 bases and J lost 0, with 10 bases in between. The CDR3 loop spans 15 amino acids. In germline, CDR1 is MDHEN, CDR2 SYDVKM. This CDR3 reads CASTVGSSYNSPLHF. CDR3 DNA: TGTGCCAGCACGGTCGGGAGCTCCTATAATTCACCCCTCCACTTT.

V is TRBV7-9 and J is TRBJ2-5, with D possibly TRBD1 on 6 matching bases. The CDR3 spans 13 residues. V was pared by 5 bases and J by 5 bases, with 12 bases between. Germline V lookup: CDR1 SEHNR, CDR2 FQNEAQ (reference sequence). CDR3 nucleotides: TGTGCCAGCAGCATACAGGGTTGGGAGACCCAGTACTTC. The encoded protein is CASSIQGWETQYF.

The chain employs TRBV30 and TRBJ2-3, with a possible D match to TRBD1 (7 bases). Trimming removed 4 bases at V and 6 bases at J, with 20 bases between. This CDR3 region has 15 residues. CDR1 GTSNPN and CDR2 SVGIG come from the germline V gene (reference sequence). Written as DNA, the CDR3 is TGTGCCTGGATTACCGGGACAGCCGGAGGGGATACGCAGTATTTT. Its protein product is CAWITGTAGGDTQYF. The variable domain in full, with the rest retrieved from reference TRBV30 and TRBJ2-3, is SQTIHQWPATLVQPVGSPLSLECTVEGTSNPNLYWYRQAAGRGLQLLFYSVGIGQISSEVPQNLSASRPQDRQFILSSKKLLLSDSGFYLCAWITGTAGGDTQYFGPGTRLTVL.

The chain links TRBV7-2 to TRBJ2-1; 11 bases are shared with TRBD2. This CDR3 spans 16 amino acids. V was pared by 1 base and J by 3 bases, with 2 bases of the junction left unmatched. CDR1 and CDR2 from the germline V gene are SGHTA and FQGNSA. DNA of the CDR3: TGTGCCAGCAGCTTAGACACTAGCGGGGGCTACAATGAGCAGTTCTTC. It yields the protein CASSLDTSGGYNEQFF.

The chain recombines TRBV11-2 with TRBJ2-1; 9 bases line up with TRBD2. The CDR3 consists of 17 residues. The J segment lost 0 bases and the V segment lost 1 base, leaving 4 bases of the junction unmatched. CDR1 is SGHAT, CDR2 FQNNGV, per germline. CDR3 nucleotides: TGTGCCAGCAGCTTAGTCCCTAGCGGGACCTCCTACAATGAGCAGTTCTTC. It specifies CASSLVPSGTSYNEQFF.

This rearrangement joins TRBV18 to TRBJ2-2; no definite D call. This CDR3 is built from 12 residues. Trimming shortened V by 1 base and J by 6 bases, and 3 bases separated the two germline ends. Germline CDR1 and CDR2: KGHSH and LQKENI. The CDR3 DNA reads as TGTGCCAGCTCACCACTCGCCGGGGAGCTGTTTTTT. This sequence encodes CASSPLAGELFF.

The rearrangement uses TRBV4-3 and TRBJ1-1; D is uncertain. CDR1 LGHNA and CDR2 YSLEER come from the germline V gene. CDR3 length: 10 amino acids. V was cut by 4 bases and J by 11 bases, with 8 bases left in between. CDR3 sequence reads: CASSLESAFF. The CDR3 bases are TGCGCCAGCAGCCTAGAGAGTGCTTTCTTT.

This chain links TRBV12-3 or TRBV12-4 with TRBJ1-2; a possible D gene is TRBD1 (5 bases). There are 13 residues in the CDR3. V lost 2 bases, J lost 6 bases, and 10 bases lay in between. CDR3 loop: CASSLWQGDGYTF. For the CDR3, the DNA is TGTGCCAGCAGTTTATGGCAGGGTGATGGCTACACCTTC.

The gene calls are TRBV5-1 and TRBJ1-1; 10 nucleotides agree with TRBD1. V gave up 1 base and J gave up 7 bases; unmatched junction bases: 1. The CDR3 runs 13 residues. Germline V lookup: CDR1 SGHRS, CDR2 YFSETQ. The CDR3: CASSLRTGGEAFF. CDR3 DNA sequence: TGCGCCAGCAGCTTGAGGACAGGGGGTGAAGCTTTCTTT.

The chain couples TRBV2 to TRBJ1-2; a weak D match, TRBD1 (6 bases). Looked up from germline, CDR1 is SNHLY and CDR2 is FYNNEI. Between the trimmed V and J ends, which lost 3 bases and 7 bases, there was a span of 15 bases. This CDR3 region has 14 residues. CDR3 nucleotide sequence: TGTGCCAGCAGTGACAGGGGCATACATCGTGGCTACACCTTC. Translated: CASSDRGIHRGYTF.

This chain joins TRBV6-5 and TRBJ1-6; possible D gene TRBD1, 5 bases. V was cut by 0 bases and J by 4 bases, with 7 bases left in between. The CDR3 covers 15 residues. The germline gives CDR1 MNHEY, CDR2 SVGAGI. The DNA for the CDR3 is TGTGCCAGCAGTTACTCCAGACAGTATAATTCACCCCTCCACTTT. Protein: CASSYSRQYNSPLHF.

The chain combines TRBV28 with TRBJ1-2, with 11 nucleotides matching TRBD1. Germline V gene data show CDR1 as MDHEN and CDR2 as SYDVKM. J lost 4 bases, V lost 8 bases, and 6 bases had no gene match. This CDR3 spans 14 amino acids. This chain's CDR3 is CASGQGATFYGYTF. The DNA for the CDR3 is TGTGCCAGCGGACAGGGGGCCACTTTCTATGGCTACACCTTC.

In this sample, this clone turned up many times. V and J are TRBV6-5 and TRBJ1-1; 7 nucleotides match TRBD1. The CDR3 sequence is 14 residues long. Trimming removed 5 bases from V and 1 base from J; junction bases left unmatched: 4. Per germline, CDR1 MNHEY and CDR2 SVGAGI. The DNA of the CDR3 is TGTGCCAGCAGTCCCGACAGGGCGAACACTGAAGCTTTCTTT. As protein: CASSPDRANTEAFF.

This clone was counted between two and nine times. V is TRBV21-1 and J is TRBJ1-1. TRBV21-1 is deemed a pseudogene. The CDR3 extends over 15 amino acids. CDR3 sequence reads: CASTTWGGMNTEAFF. In DNA form, the CDR3 reads TGTGCCAGCACTACCTGGGGGGGAATGAACACTGAAGCTTTCTTT.